This passage covers 21 T cell receptor beta chains from one sample sequenced in a study of blood T cell repertoires in COVID-19. The repertoire was sequenced with immunoSEQ multiplex PCR; TCRdb's copy has only in-frame clones and lacks some. Among about 160,000 clones, roughly 80% were seen once, and the ten largest hold approximately 5.6%. The sample consisted of PBMCs or T cells enriched from blood (not recorded which). The source of these receptors is a woman in her 40s with acute COVID-19.

The chain combines TRBV19 with TRBJ2-1; 9 bases agree with TRBD2. J gave up 4 bases and V 0 bases, and 7 bases lay outside the gene matches. The CDR3 has 17 amino acids. CDR1 LNHDA and CDR2 SQIVND come from the germline V gene (reference sequence). As DNA, the CDR3 is TGTGCCAGTAGTATAGATCTAGCGGGAAATGGGTACAATGAGCAGTTCTTC. The encoded protein is CASSIDLAGNGYNEQFF.

This sequence joins TRBV5-1 and TRBJ1-2; 9 bases fit TRBD1. The CDR3 contains 13 residues. The germline V gene has CDR1 SGHRS and CDR2 YFSETQ. The V segment lost 3 bases and the J segment 7 bases; nucleotides outside the gene matches: 4. The CDR3 DNA is TGCGCCAGCAGCTGGGGACAGGGCGGTGGCTACACCTTC. It codes for CASSWGQGGGYTF.

The gene calls are TRBV5-1 and TRBJ2-1; 8 nucleotides line up with TRBD2. CDR1 is SGHRS, CDR2 YFSETQ, per germline. J was trimmed by 1 base and V by 2 bases; bases with no gene match: 2. The CDR3 length is 15 residues. This chain's CDR3 is CASSFLAGSYNEQFF. The CDR3 coding sequence is TGCGCCAGCAGCTTCCTAGCGGGTTCCTACAATGAGCAGTTCTTC.

A single count supports this clone. The rearrangement uses TRBV5-4 and TRBJ2-7; 10 nucleotides align to TRBD2. The V segment lost 0 bases and the J segment 5 bases; nucleotides outside the gene matches: 5. CDR1 and CDR2 (germline): SGHNT, YYREEE (reference sequence). The CDR3 consists of 15 residues. The CDR3 is CASSLGGLAGDEQYF. The CDR3 DNA reads as TGTGCCAGCAGCTTGGGGGGCCTAGCGGGAGACGAGCAGTACTTC.

The gene calls are TRBV3-1 (or the pseudogene TRBV3-2) and TRBJ2-2, with TRBD1 as a possible D gene (6 bases). Germline V lookup: CDR1 LGHDT, CDR2 YNNKEL (reference sequence). This CDR3 has 13 amino acids. Trimming removed 8 bases from V and 6 bases from J, with 13 bases in between. The CDR3 is CASARWGPGELFF. Here the CDR3 DNA reads TGTGCCAGCGCCCGGTGGGGGCCCGGGGAGCTGTTTTTT.

The chain combines TRBV7-9 with TRBJ1-3; no definite D call. This CDR3 has 16 amino acids. The germline CDR1 and CDR2 sequences are SEHNR and FQNEAQ (reference sequence). V gave up 1 base and J gave up 3 bases, with 13 bases separating them. The CDR3 DNA reads as TGTGCCAGCAGCTTAGGCAGAGGCACGGTTGGAAACACCATATATTTT. Protein sequence: CASSLGRGTVGNTIYF.

This clone has just one count. The chain links TRBV9 to TRBJ1-4; a weak D match, TRBD1 (5 bases). This CDR3 contains 15 residues. V dropped 3 bases and J dropped 8 bases, with 17 bases sitting between them. Looked up from germline, CDR1 is SGDLS and CDR2 is YYNGEE. CDR3 DNA: TGTGCCAGCAGCGAGGGAGGCGGGGGTAGGGAAAAACTGTTTTTT. It specifies CASSEGGGGREKLFF. Variable domain in full (rest from reference TRBV9 and TRBJ1-4): DSGVTQTPKHLITATGQRVTLRCSPRSGDLSVYWYQQSLDQGLQFLIQYYNGEERAKGNILERFSAQQFPDLHSELNLSSLELGDSALYFCASSEGGGGREKLFFGSGTQLSVL.

A remark on this clone: One end of the junction varies from germline; a read error may be responsible. The gene calls are TRBV7-8 and TRBJ1-1, with 7 bases aligning to TRBD1. Germline-derived CDR1 and CDR2 are SGHVS and FQNEAQ. The CDR3 consists of 15 residues. Here the CDR3 DNA reads TGTGCCAGCAGCTTAGGGGATTCGAGACAGGGTATAACTCTCTTT. This translates into CASSLGDSRQGITLF.

The genes are TRBV10-1 and TRBJ1-5; 8 bases agree with TRBD1. The CDR3 has 15 amino acids. The germline gives CDR1 WNHNN, CDR2 SYGVQD (reference sequence). The trim removed 6 bases at V and 7 bases at J, leaving 11 bases unmatched. CDR3 sequence: CASRRLRGPRQPQHF. CDR3 sequence (DNA): TGCGCCAGCAGGCGACTCAGGGGGCCTCGACAGCCCCAGCATTTT.

The chain combines TRBV19 with TRBJ1-6; 7 nucleotides agree with TRBD1. Per the germline V gene, CDR1 is LNHDA and CDR2 is SQIVND (reference sequence). The CDR3 sequence is 13 residues long. V dropped 7 bases and J dropped 6; count of bases not matched to a gene: 3. Written as DNA, the CDR3 is TGTGCCAGTACCGACAGGGTTAATTCACCCCTCCACTTT. Its translation: CASTDRVNSPLHF.

This chain links TRBV29-1 with TRBJ2-5; 9 bases match TRBD2. CDR1 SQVTM and CDR2 ANQGSEA come from the germline V gene. With 7 bases clipped from V and 5 bases from J, the junction kept 8 bases outside the gene matches. The CDR3 consists of 13 residues. The CDR3 reads CSATGLAGETQYF. The CDR3 DNA reads TGCAGCGCCACGGGACTAGCAGGCGAGACCCAGTACTTC.

The CDR3 DNA follows: TGTGCCAGCAGAGGGACAGGTGGGAATCAGCCCCAGCATTTT. The encoded protein is CASRGTGGNQPQHF. The genes are TRBV2 and TRBJ1-5, with 8 bases fitting TRBD1. After removal of 6 bases from V and 4 bases from J, the junction contained 5 bases not matched to a gene. This CDR3 has 14 residues. Per germline, CDR1 SNHLY and CDR2 FYNNEI.

The chain joins TRBV4-1 to TRBJ2-5; 8 bases agree with TRBD1. The CDR3 totals 16 residues. The germline gives CDR1 MGHRA, CDR2 YSYEKL. The trim removed 2 bases at V and 1 base at J, leaving 6 bases unmatched. CDR3 protein: CASSQQGQGLQETQYF. The CDR3 nucleotides read TGCGCCAGCAGCCAACAAGGACAGGGACTCCAAGAGACCCAGTACTTC.

This clone was recorded at least ten times. The chain combines TRBV2 with TRBJ1-1; TRBD1 agrees at 9 bases. This CDR3 has 14 amino acids. CDR1 and CDR2 from the germline V gene are SNHLY and FYNNEI. The junction had 10 bases not matched to a gene; V was cut back by 6 bases and J by 8 bases. The CDR3 DNA is TGTGCCAGCAGGGACCGGGACAGGGTATACGAAGCTTTCTTT. Amino acids: CASRDRDRVYEAFF.

This clone is a singleton in its sample. The chain employs TRBV6-6 and TRBJ2-2; 7 positions match TRBD2. Trimming cost V 1 base and J 2 bases; bases outside gene matches: 4. Per germline, CDR1 MNHNY and CDR2 SVGAGI (reference sequence). This CDR3 is 16 amino acids long. The CDR3, as DNA: TGTGCCAGCAGTTACTTCGAGCGGGGTAACACCGGGGAGCTGTTTTTT. As protein: CASSYFERGNTGELFF.

This chain uses TRBV5-5 with TRBJ1-3; no firm D call. Per the germline V gene, CDR1 is SGHKS and CDR2 is YYEKEE (reference sequence). The V end lost 3 bases, the J end lost 4 bases, and 11 bases lay between the germline ends. The CDR3 totals 14 residues. The CDR3: CASSSLIPGNTIYF. CDR3 DNA: TGTGCCAGCAGCTCACTAATTCCCGGAAACACCATATATTTT.

This clone was detected only once. This chain links TRBV3-1 (or the pseudogene TRBV3-2) with TRBJ1-2; D not certain. The CDR3 has 13 residues. Germline V gene sequence: CDR1 LGHDT, CDR2 YNNKEL (reference sequence). V lost 3 bases and J 4 bases, leaving 9 bases between the germline ends. CDR3 protein: CASSHTTSYGYTF. CDR3 sequence (DNA): TGTGCCAGCAGCCACACCACCAGCTATGGCTACACCTTC.

The V gene is TRBV18, the J gene TRBJ1-2; a weak D match, TRBD1 (6 bases). The germline V gene has CDR1 KGHSH and CDR2 LQKENI. Trimming removed 5 bases from V and 2 bases from J, with 15 bases in between. There are 15 residues in the CDR3. This CDR3 is CASSVDRLINYGYTF. For the CDR3, the DNA is TGTGCCAGCTCAGTGGACAGATTGATAAACTATGGCTACACCTTC.

This rearrangement joins TRBV4-1 to TRBJ2-1; TRBD2 matches at 8 bases. The CDR3 loop spans 17 amino acids. Trimming at V came to 4 bases and at J to 5 bases, leaving 13 bases not matched to a gene. From germline, CDR1 is MGHRA and CDR2 YSYEKL. CDR3 sequence: CASSPAPSAGGDNEQFF. DNA of the CDR3: TGCGCCAGCAGCCCAGCCCCTAGCGCGGGGGGCGACAATGAGCAGTTCTTC.

This clone has a single count. The chain is built from TRBV5-4 and TRBJ1-2; 9 bases line up with TRBD1. J was trimmed by 6 bases and V by 1 base; bases with no gene match: 7. This CDR3 has 15 residues. Germline assignment: CDR1 SGHNT and CDR2 YYREEE (reference sequence). The CDR3 protein is CASSLWDRELNGYTF. CDR3 DNA sequence: TGTGCCAGCAGCTTGTGGGACAGGGAATTAAATGGCTACACCTTC.

The V and J genes are TRBV2 and TRBJ2-1; 9 positions agree with TRBD1. The CDR3 spans 14 residues. In germline, CDR1 is SNHLY, CDR2 FYNNEI. V shed 5 bases and J 8 bases; nucleotides not matched to a gene: 7. CDR3 protein: CASSPGQGVYEQFF. In nucleotides, the CDR3 is TGTGCCAGCAGTCCGGGACAGGGAGTGTATGAGCAGTTCTTC.